What follows are 29 T cell receptor beta chains derived from one specimen sequenced in a study of cytomegalovirus exposure and HLA in healthy donors. Primers: 60 Vbeta forward and 13 Jbeta reverse. TCRdb keeps only in-frame clones here, not all; method: immunoSEQ multiplex PCR. Of over 150,000 clones in the sample, about 82% are singletons; the top ten hold about 7%. Sequencing was performed on PBMCs. The source is a woman aged 25 to 45 in good health and CMV-seropositive.

The chain recombines TRBV5-1 with TRBJ1-1; D is perhaps TRBD1 (6 bases). V lost 4 bases, J lost 3 bases, and 13 bases lay in between. This CDR3 is built from 14 residues. Germline values: CDR1 SGHRS, CDR2 YFSETQ. The CDR3 DNA follows: TGCGCCAGCAGCGCCGAACAGGGTTACACTGAAGCTTTCTTT. Translating it yields CASSAEQGYTEAFF. Supplemented by reference TRBV5-1 and TRBJ1-1, the full variable domain reads KAGVTQTPRYLIKTRGQQVTLSCSPISGHRSVSWYQQTPGQGLQFLFEYFSETQRNKGNFPGRFSGRQFSNSRSEMNVSTLELGDSALYLCASSAEQGYTEAFFGQGTRLTVV.

The V gene is TRBV5-8, the J gene TRBJ1-3; D is possibly TRBD1 (6 bases). There are 14 residues in the CDR3. Germline V gives CDR1 SGHTS, CDR2 YDEGEE. The V gene lost 5 bases and the J gene lost 0 bases, with 9 bases spanning the gap. The CDR3 here is CASRNRDSGNTIYF. The CDR3 DNA is TGTGCCAGCAGAAACAGGGACTCTGGAAACACCATATATTTT.

V is TRBV2 and J is TRBJ1-5; D is undetermined. Trimming stripped 8 bases from V and 4 bases from J, with 15 bases between. The CDR3 consists of 14 residues. Germline values: CDR1 SNHLY, CDR2 FYNNEI. CDR3 in DNA: TGTGCCAGCGGAGCGATGGTGGGTAATCAGCCCCAGCATTTT. Residues: CASGAMVGNQPQHF.

This chain uses TRBV7-8 with TRBJ2-1; D is unclear. Germline loops: CDR1 SGHVS, CDR2 FQNEAQ. The CDR3 is 14 amino acids. The V and J ends lost 5 bases and 4 bases respectively, with 12 bases between them. CDR3 region: CASSPSGPYNEQFF. CDR3 sequence (DNA): TGTGCCAGCAGCCCTTCGGGTCCGTACAATGAGCAGTTCTTC.

The chain combines TRBV7-3 with TRBJ1-3; D perhaps matches TRBD1 (6 bases). V was pared by 3 bases and J by 0 bases, with 15 bases between. In germline, CDR1 is SGHTA, CDR2 FQGTGA. This CDR3 comprises 17 residues. The CDR3: CASSFGDNYLSGNTIYF. CDR3 nucleotides: TGTGCCAGCAGCTTTGGGGACAACTACCTCTCTGGAAACACCATATATTTT.

This clone has a single count. This rearrangement joins TRBV5-8 to TRBJ1-6; maybe TRBD1 (6 bases). V was clipped by 5 bases and J by 11 bases, with 23 bases between them. This CDR3 spans 16 amino acids. Germline loops: CDR1 SGHTS, CDR2 YDEGEE. The CDR3: CASRPPRQGTSPPLHF. DNA for the CDR3: TGTGCCAGCAGACCCCCCCGCCAGGGGACCTCTCCACCCCTCCACTTT.

Regarding this clone: Other nucleotide sequences in the sample specify the same CDR3. The V call is TRBV6-5, the J call TRBJ1-2; 7 bases are shared with TRBD1. The ends lost 2 bases at V and 7 bases at J; junction bases unmatched: 4. From germline, CDR1 is MNHEY and CDR2 SVGAGI. The CDR3 sequence is 13 residues long. The CDR3 DNA sequence: TGTGCCAGCAGTTACGGGGCAGGGGGTGGCTACACCTTC. Translating it yields CASSYGAGGGYTF.

V and J are TRBV7-3 and TRBJ1-1; D unclear. From germline, CDR1 is SGHTA and CDR2 FQGTGA. The V and J ends lost 3 bases and 1 base respectively, with 9 bases between them. This CDR3 is built from 14 residues. The CDR3 protein is CASSFLGGNTEAFF. For the CDR3, the DNA is TGTGCCAGCAGCTTCCTGGGAGGGAACACTGAAGCTTTCTTT.

The count of this clone is one. J is TRBJ2-1 and V is TRBV2, with a weak D call TRBD1 (5 bases). From germline, CDR1 is SNHLY and CDR2 FYNNEI. The CDR3 extends over 15 amino acids. Trimming cost V 6 bases and J 1 base, with 13 bases left between them. The CDR3 region is CASRQGSRSYNEQFF. The CDR3 DNA sequence: TGTGCCAGCAGGCAGGGATCCCGGTCCTACAATGAGCAGTTCTTC. Drawing the rest from reference TRBV2 and TRBJ2-1, the complete variable domain is EPEVTQTPSHQVTQMGQEVILRCVPISNHLYFYWYRQILGQKVEFLVSFYNNEISEKSEIFDDQFSVERPDGSNFTLKIRSTKLEDSAMYFCASRQGSRSYNEQFFGPGTRLTVL.

V and J are TRBV4-1 and TRBJ2-5; the D gene is possibly TRBD2 (5 bases). Trimming removed 2 bases from V and 2 bases from J, with 12 bases in between. This CDR3 is built from 15 residues. Germline V gene data show CDR1 as MGHRA and CDR2 as YSYEKL. CDR3 bases: TGCGCCAGCAGCCAAATAGGACTTTCTCAAGAGACCCAGTACTTC. Residues: CASSQIGLSQETQYF.

The chain joins TRBV18 to TRBJ1-2; the match to TRBD1 covers 10 bases. CDR1 and CDR2 from the germline V gene are KGHSH and LQKENI. The CDR3 has 16 residues. Trimming took 2 bases from V and 3 from J; bases not matched to a gene: 6. The chain's CDR3 is CASSPSRTGGDYGYTF. The CDR3 DNA follows: TGTGCCAGCTCACCATCACGGACAGGGGGGGACTATGGCTACACCTTC.

The V and J genes are TRBV5-6 and TRBJ2-2; 7 nucleotides align to TRBD1. Germline V gene lookup returns CDR1 SGHDT and CDR2 YYEEEE. The junction had 12 bases not matched to a gene; V was cut back by 4 bases and J by 3 bases. This CDR3 region has 17 residues. The CDR3: CASSLRSRDRYTGELFF. The CDR3 bases are TGTGCCAGCAGCCTTCGTTCAAGGGACAGATACACCGGGGAGCTGTTTTTT.

This clone occurred many times. The chain uses TRBV20-1 and TRBJ2-7; D gene ambiguous. Trimming took off 3 bases at V and 3 bases at J, with 6 bases between the two ends. This CDR3 is 11 amino acids long. CDR1 is DFQATT, CDR2 SNEGSKA, per germline (reference sequence). In nucleotides, the CDR3 is TGCAGTGCTAGTTCTAACTACGAGCAGTACTTC. The encoded protein is CSASSNYEQYF.

The rearrangement uses TRBV5-6 and TRBJ1-2; D might be TRBD1 (5 bases). Trimming took off 2 bases at V and 4 bases at J, with 21 bases between the two ends. The CDR3 has 17 amino acids. CDR1 is SGHDT and CDR2 is YYEEEE in the germline V gene. In DNA, the CDR3 is TGTGCCAGCAGCTTAAACCCAGGTCAGGGAATCCTCTATGGCTACACCTTC. Protein: CASSLNPGQGILYGYTF.

The J gene is TRBJ2-5, the V gene TRBV9; D is perhaps TRBD1 (6 bases). The CDR3 contains 15 residues. Trimming cost V 0 bases and J 0 bases, with 9 bases left between them. Germline V lookup: CDR1 SGDLS, CDR2 YYNGEE. In DNA, the CDR3 is TGTGCCAGCAGCGTAGATCAGGGGTACCAAGAGACCCAGTACTTC. It encodes CASSVDQGYQETQYF.

The chain employs TRBV10-3 and TRBJ2-4, with 11 bases that match TRBD1. Germline lookup yields CDR1 ENHRY and CDR2 SYGVKD. After removal of 6 bases from V and 0 bases from J, the junction contained 7 bases not matched to a gene. The CDR3 has 17 amino acids. The CDR3 region has the DNA TGTGCCATCAGCCCCGGACAGGGGGCCTTAGCCAAAAACATTCAGTACTTC. Translating gives CAISPGQGALAKNIQYF.

V usage is TRBV6-1 and J usage is TRBJ2-3, with D possibly being TRBD1 (6 bases). CDR1 and CDR2 (germline): MNHNS, SASEGT. V lost 5 bases to trimming and J lost 7 bases, with 10 bases between them. The CDR3 consists of 12 residues. The CDR3 DNA sequence: TGTGCCAGCAGTATACAGGGCCATACGCAGTATTTT. Protein product: CASSIQGHTQYF.

This clone was counted a few times. This rearrangement joins TRBV27 to TRBJ1-2; D perhaps matches TRBD1 (6 bases). The V and J ends lost 4 bases and 6 bases respectively, with 12 bases between them. There are 13 residues in the CDR3. In germline, CDR1 is MNHEY, CDR2 SMNVEV (reference sequence). CDR3 sequence: CASSSYRVDGYTF. In DNA, the CDR3 is TGTGCCAGCAGTTCCTACAGGGTAGATGGCTACACCTTC.

The chain employs TRBV7-9 and TRBJ2-7, with a weak D call TRBD2 (5 bases). The CDR3 consists of 13 residues. Between the trimmed V and J ends, which lost 0 bases and 3 bases, there was a span of 6 bases. Germline V lookup: CDR1 SEHNR, CDR2 FQNEAQ (reference sequence). This CDR3 is CASSLAGSYEQYF. The CDR3 DNA reads as TGTGCCAGCAGCTTAGCGGGGAGCTACGAGCAGTACTTC. Combining the CDR3 with reference TRBV7-9 and TRBJ2-7 gives the whole variable domain DTGVSQNPRHKITKRGQNVTFRCDPISEHNRLYWYRQTLGQGPEFLTYFQNEAQLEKSRLLSDRFSAERPKGSFSTLEIQRTEQGDSAMYLCASSLAGSYEQYFGPGTRLTVT.

This rearrangement joins TRBV6-1 to TRBJ2-7; tentatively, D is TRBD1 (6 bases). V was shortened by 0 bases and J by 3 bases, with 12 bases between the two germline ends. Germline CDR1 MNHNS, CDR2 SASEGT. The CDR3 loop spans 15 amino acids. In DNA, the CDR3 is TGTGCCAGCAGTGAAGCGAGGGACACGGACTACGAGCAGTACTTC. Its protein product is CASSEARDTDYEQYF.

Here the CDR3 reads CASRTGNSPLHF. The CDR3 DNA reads TGTGCCAGCAGAACAGGGAATTCACCCCTCCACTTT. The chain uses TRBV6-5 and TRBJ1-6; TRBD1 might be the D (6 bases). The CDR3 is 12 residues long. The V and J ends lost 6 bases and 7 bases respectively, with 7 bases between them. In germline, CDR1 is MNHEY, CDR2 SVGAGI.

The chain links TRBV5-6 to TRBJ2-5, with D tentatively TRBD2 (6 bases). Germline-derived CDR1 and CDR2 are SGHDT and YYEEEE. This CDR3 has 15 residues. V lost 4 bases and J 4 bases, leaving 17 bases between the germline ends. CDR3 amino acids: CASSTRRAGGETQYF. Written as DNA, the CDR3 is TGTGCCAGCAGCACCCGGAGGGCTGGAGGAGAGACCCAGTACTTC.

V usage is TRBV19 and J usage is TRBJ2-3, with D unclear. The CDR3 length is 15 residues. The germline CDR1 and CDR2 sequences are LNHDA and SQIVND (reference sequence). V lost 4 bases to trimming and J lost 1 base, with 12 bases between them. The CDR3 spells CASSTLNLGTDTQYF. Written as DNA, the CDR3 is TGTGCCAGTAGTACCCTCAACTTAGGCACAGATACGCAGTATTTT.

This sequence joins TRBV15 and TRBJ2-2; D is unresolved. This CDR3 is built from 13 residues. Germline V gene lookup returns CDR1 LNHNV and CDR2 YYDKDF (reference sequence). With 0 bases removed from V and 6 bases from J, the gap between germline ends came to 5 bases. In DNA form, the CDR3 reads TGTGCCACCAGCAGAGATCCGGCCGGGGAGCTGTTTTTT. It encodes CATSRDPAGELFF.

The chain links TRBV2 to TRBJ2-3, with D possibly TRBD2 on 5 matching bases. This CDR3 is 15 amino acids long. CDR1 and CDR2 (germline): SNHLY, FYNNEI. The V and J ends lost 5 bases and 2 bases respectively, with 14 bases between them. DNA for the CDR3: TGTGCCAGCAGTCCCAATGGAGGCTCCACAGATACGCAGTATTTT. Its protein product is CASSPNGGSTDTQYF.

The V and J genes are TRBV4-3 and TRBJ2-7; D may be TRBD2 (6 bases). CDR1 and CDR2 (germline): LGHNA, YSLEER. Trimming cost V 4 bases and J 0 bases, with 13 bases left between them. The CDR3 is 15 residues long. The CDR3 DNA reads TGCGCCAGCAGCCCCAAGTGGGGGGTCTCCTACGAGCAGTACTTC. It translates to CASSPKWGVSYEQYF.

The chain couples TRBV7-2 to TRBJ1-2, with 8 bases lining up with TRBD1. Per the germline V gene, CDR1 is SGHTA and CDR2 is FQGNSA. J was trimmed by 7 bases and V by 0 bases; bases with no gene match: 4. This CDR3 has 14 amino acids. CDR3 sequence: CASSLATGGGGYTF. The DNA for the CDR3 is TGTGCCAGCAGCTTAGCTACAGGGGGAGGTGGCTACACCTTC.

V usage is TRBV11-1 and J usage is TRBJ1-1; D is unclear. V dropped 3 bases and J dropped 2 bases, with 7 bases sitting between them. CDR3 length: 13 residues. Germline lookup yields CDR1 SGHAT and CDR2 FQDESV (reference sequence). The CDR3 region is CASSFSDNTEAFF. The DNA for the CDR3 is TGTGCCAGCAGCTTTTCAGATAACACTGAAGCTTTCTTT.

The chain joins TRBV5-1 to TRBJ2-3, with D possibly matching TRBD2 (6 bases). The CDR3 runs to 14 residues. Germline V gene lookup returns CDR1 SGHRS and CDR2 YFSETQ. The ends were cut back, 8 bases at V and 2 bases at J, with 15 bases in the middle. The CDR3 region has the DNA TGCGCCAGTACCGGAGGGGCGGCCACAGATACGCAGTATTTT. This translates into CASTGGAATDTQYF.